The 30 T cell receptor beta chains below all came from one sample that was sequenced in a study of identical twins. One entry per CDR3 protein results from TCRdb running MiXCR on the 5' RACE reads. The sample includes about 490,000 distinct CDR3 sequences, roughly 15% of them seen just once. These data were likewise used in another study, on yellow fever vaccine responses in identical twins.

Material for sequencing was CD4+ T cells sorted from blood. The source is a woman under 30 in good health.

CDR3 protein: CASLRQEFYNEQFF. The CDR3 DNA reads as TGTGCCAGCCTAAGACAGGAATTTTACAATGAGCAGTTCTTC. The rearrangement uses TRBV7-2 and TRBJ2-1, with a weak D call TRBD1 (6 bases). This CDR3 spans 14 amino acids. Trimming shortened V by 8 bases and J by 4 bases, and 15 bases separated the two germline ends. Germline V CDR1 and CDR2: SGHTA, FQGNSA.

This clonotype occurred a few times. CDR3 in amino acids: CASSRGQIYGYTF. The CDR3 region has the DNA TGTGCCAGCAGCCGAGGACAGATCTATGGCTACACCTTC. V and J are TRBV6-1 and TRBJ1-2; tentatively, D is TRBD1 (6 bases). CDR3 size: 13 residues. Germline V gene sequence: CDR1 MNHNS, CDR2 SASEGT. V lost 6 bases and J lost 4, with 12 bases in between.

The CDR3 reads CASSRSGASDSPLHF. CDR3 in DNA: TGTGCCAGCAGTCGCTCCGGTGCTTCGGATTCACCCCTCCACTTT. The chain recombines TRBV2 with TRBJ1-6; no firm D call. This CDR3 is 15 amino acids long. Germline-derived CDR1 and CDR2 are SNHLY and FYNNEI. The V end lost 5 bases, the J end lost 8 bases, and 16 bases lay between the germline ends. The variable domain in full, completed from reference TRBV2 and TRBJ1-6, reads EPEVTQTPSHQVTQMGQEVILRCVPISNHLYFYWYRQILGQKVEFLVSFYNNEISEKSEIFDDQFSVERPDGSNFTLKIRSTKLEDSAMYFCASSRSGASDSPLHFGNGTRLTVT.

V is TRBV28 and J is TRBJ2-5; D unresolved. The V gene lost 6 bases and the J gene lost 2 bases, with 10 bases spanning the gap. CDR1 is MDHEN, CDR2 SYDVKM, per germline. CDR3 length: 13 amino acids. CDR3 in amino acids: CASRHSTQETQYF. Here the CDR3 DNA reads TGTGCCAGCAGACACTCGACTCAAGAGACCCAGTACTTC. The full variable domain, in which reference TRBV28 and TRBJ2-5 provide the parts outside the CDR3, is DVKVTQSSRYLVKRTGEKVFLECVQDMDHENMFWYRQDPGLGLRLIYFSYDVKMKEKGDIPEGYSVSREKKERFSLILESASTNQTSMYLCASRHSTQETQYFGPGTRLLVL.

The V call is TRBV28, the J call TRBJ2-7; TRBD1 or TRBD2 may be the D gene (5 bases each). Between the trimmed V and J ends, which lost 6 bases and 9 bases, there was a span of 15 bases. There are 12 residues in the CDR3. Germline CDR1 and CDR2: MDHEN and SYDVKM. The CDR3 protein is CASRGETVWQYF. In nucleotides, the CDR3 is TGTGCCAGCAGGGGGGAGACAGTTTGGCAGTACTTC.

There are a few counts of this clonotype. This sequence joins TRBV28 and TRBJ1-5; the D is unclear. The CDR3 is 15 amino acids. CDR1 is MDHEN and CDR2 is SYDVKM in the germline V gene. The ends were cut back, 2 bases at V and 2 bases at J, with 10 bases in the middle. The CDR3 DNA is TGTGCCAGCAGTTTAGGTGGAAGGGGCAATCAGCCCCAGCATTTT. This gives the protein CASSLGGRGNQPQHF.

The chain couples TRBV7-9 to TRBJ1-1; D is ambiguous. The CDR3 contains 13 residues. CDR1 is SEHNR and CDR2 is FQNEAQ in the germline V gene (reference sequence). V lost 1 base to trimming and J lost 7 bases, with 10 bases between them. The CDR3 nucleotides are TGTGCCAGCAGCTTAGGTTTGTGGAATGAAGCTTTCTTT. This codes for CASSLGLWNEAFF.

This chain connects TRBV3-1 to TRBJ2-1; 7 positions match TRBD1. The CDR3 runs 15 residues. Germline assignment: CDR1 LGHDT and CDR2 YNNKEL (reference sequence). The J segment lost 7 bases and the V segment lost 3 bases, leaving 9 bases of the junction unmatched. CDR3 sequence reads: CASSHRGQVVNEQFF. As DNA, the CDR3 is TGTGCCAGCAGCCACCGCGGACAGGTGGTAAATGAGCAGTTCTTC.

This chain uses TRBV11-2 with TRBJ2-7; 7 bases align to TRBD1. With 5 bases clipped from V and 2 bases from J, the junction kept 6 bases outside the gene matches. CDR1 SGHAT and CDR2 FQNNGV come from the germline V gene. This CDR3 spans 14 amino acids. The CDR3 region has the DNA TGTGCCAGCAGCCAAACAGGGGCGGCCTACGAGCAGTACGTC. This encodes CASSQTGAAYEQYV.

The CDR3: CASSETGSVDTQYF. In DNA, the CDR3 is TGCGCCAGCAGCGAGACAGGGTCGGTAGATACGCAGTATTTT. The V call is TRBV5-1, the J call TRBJ2-3; 7 bases line up with TRBD1. Losses at the gene ends were 4 bases for V and 5 bases for J; bases not matched to a gene: 7. The CDR3 length is 14 residues. Germline CDR1 reads SGHRS; CDR2 reads YFSETQ.

V usage is TRBV15 and J usage is TRBJ1-1; TRBD1 matches at 8 bases. Germline V gene data show CDR1 as LNHNV and CDR2 as YYDKDF (reference sequence). The CDR3 is 16 amino acids. The ends lost 1 base at V and 1 base at J; junction bases unmatched: 5. The DNA for the CDR3 is TGTGCCACCAGCAGAGGGACAGGGCGGGGGAACACTGAAGCTTTCTTT. Its translation: CATSRGTGRGNTEAFF.

V and J are TRBV4-1 and TRBJ2-1; TRBD2 matches at 11 bases. The CDR3 contains 19 residues. Losses at the gene ends were 2 bases for V and 0 bases for J; bases not matched to a gene: 9. Germline loops: CDR1 MGHRA, CDR2 YSYEKL. In nucleotides, the CDR3 is TGCGCCAGCAGCCAAATAGCGGGAGGGGGCCCAAGCTCCTACAATGAGCAGTTCTTC. Translated, it gives CASSQIAGGGPSSYNEQFF.

The chain uses TRBV5-1 and TRBJ2-3; D is undetermined. The ends were cut back, 4 bases at V and 4 bases at J, with 16 bases in the middle. The CDR3 has 15 amino acids. In germline, CDR1 is SGHRS, CDR2 YFSETQ. The CDR3 region has the DNA TGCGCCAGCAGCACCATAGCCCTCCGCGCAGATACGCAGTATTTT. It translates to CASSTIALRADTQYF.

The J gene is TRBJ2-2, the V gene TRBV4-1, with D unresolved. This CDR3 has 15 amino acids. The V and J ends lost 2 bases and 1 base respectively, with 8 bases between them. Germline V gene lookup returns CDR1 MGHRA and CDR2 YSYEKL. CDR3: CASSQWSENTGELFF. CDR3 bases: TGCGCCAGCAGCCAATGGTCAGAGAACACCGGGGAGCTGTTTTTT.

In this sample, this clonotype turned up a few times. This rearrangement joins TRBV7-7 to TRBJ2-5; 7 bases fit TRBD1. The germline CDR1 and CDR2 sequences are SSHAT and FNYEAQ (reference sequence). The CDR3 totals 16 residues. J lost 4 bases, V lost 5 bases, and 13 bases had no gene match. CDR3 in DNA: TGTGCCAGCAGCCCAGACAGGGTGGGCTTAGGAGAGACCCAGTACTTC. Protein: CASSPDRVGLGETQYF.

Many counts were recorded for this clonotype. The chain is built from TRBV20-1 and TRBJ1-1; D unresolved. CDR1 and CDR2 from the germline V gene are DFQATT and SNEGSKA (reference sequence). The CDR3 length is 13 residues. The germline V and J ends were trimmed by 4 bases and 1 base, with 10 bases remaining between them. CDR3 nucleotides: TGCAGTGCTACCCGGAACAGGAACACTGAAGCTTTCTTT. Translating gives CSATRNRNTEAFF.

This clonotype was recorded many times. J is TRBJ2-3 and V is TRBV20-1; 7 bases are a match to TRBD2. CDR1 is DFQATT, CDR2 SNEGSKA, per germline (reference sequence). V was pared by 6 bases and J by 1 base, with 4 bases of the junction left unmatched. There are 13 residues in the CDR3. CDR3 sequence: CSAASGGTDTQYF. DNA for the CDR3: TGCAGTGCCGCCAGCGGGGGCACAGATACGCAGTATTTT.

There are a few counts of this clonotype. J is TRBJ2-1 and V is TRBV12-3 or TRBV12-4; 7 nucleotides agree with TRBD1. CDR3 length equals 16 residues. The V gene end was trimmed by 6 bases and the J gene end by 0 bases; junction bases not matched to a gene: 8. The CDR3 sequence: CASSWRQGASYNEQFF. The CDR3 coding sequence is TGTGCCAGCAGCTGGAGACAGGGAGCCTCCTACAATGAGCAGTTCTTC.

This clonotype was seen more than once but under ten times. One end of the junction is discordant with germline, which a read error may explain. This chain connects TRBV20-1 to TRBJ2-3, with TRBD1 identical over 9 bases. Germline CDR1 is DFQATT and CDR2 is SNEGSKA (reference sequence). The CDR3 is 15 residues long. CDR3: CSARGQGFAMYTQYF. The CDR3 nucleotides are TGCAGTGCCAGAGGACAGGGGTTTGCGATGTATACGCAGTATTTT.

There are a few counts of this clonotype. The V call is TRBV2, the J call TRBJ2-3; D may correspond to TRBD1 or TRBD2 (6 bases each). The CDR3 runs 14 residues. V was clipped by 3 bases and J by 3 bases, with 10 bases between them. Germline CDR1 is SNHLY and CDR2 is FYNNEI. The DNA of the CDR3 is TGTGCCAGCAGTGATCGGGGGCGGACAGATACGCAGTATTTT. Amino acid sequence: CASSDRGRTDTQYF.

V gene TRBV4-2 combines with J gene TRBJ2-7, with D possibly matching TRBD1 (5 bases). The germline V gene has CDR1 LGHNA and CDR2 YNFKEQ. This CDR3 is 13 amino acids long. The CDR3 nucleotides are TGTGCCATCAGCCCCGGACACTACTACGAGCAGTACGTC. It is translated as CAISPGHYYEQYV.

This clonotype was counted only a few times. The chain joins TRBV5-1 to TRBJ1-1, with D tentatively TRBD1 (5 bases). CDR1 is SGHRS, CDR2 YFSETQ, per germline. Deletions cut 0 bases from V and 7 bases from J, with 10 bases between. The CDR3 is 13 residues long. The CDR3 sequence is CASSLVAGSEAFF. CDR3 sequence (DNA): TGCGCCAGCAGCTTGGTGGCAGGGAGTGAAGCTTTCTTT.

Details on this clonotype: One junction end disagrees with the germline gene, perhaps due to a read error. The chain couples TRBV4-2 to TRBJ2-1; TRBD2 aligns across 7 bases. Germline-derived CDR1 and CDR2 are LGHNA and YNFKEQ. The CDR3 covers 15 residues. The CDR3 here is CASSQSPTAFTTSVF. The CDR3 DNA is TGTGCCAGCAGCCAATCCCCGACTGCCTTTACTACTAGCGTCTTC.

This clonotype has only a few counts. V usage is TRBV12-3 or TRBV12-4 and J usage is TRBJ2-1; D perhaps matches TRBD2 (5 bases). This CDR3 has 17 residues. V lost 1 base, J lost 0 bases, and 13 bases lay in between. CDR3 loop: CASSLVGDPVSYNEQFF. CDR3 nucleotide sequence: TGTGCCAGCAGTTTAGTGGGAGACCCTGTCTCCTACAATGAGCAGTTCTTC.

This clonotype was seen a few times. The rearrangement joins TRBV29-1 to TRBJ2-3, with 8 bases that match TRBD2. Germline V gene data show CDR1 as SQVTM and CDR2 as ANQGSEA. The CDR3 is made up of 16 amino acids. V gave up 5 bases and J gave up 2 bases; unmatched junction bases: 12. The CDR3 sequence: CSVSNRASGFTDTQYF. DNA for the CDR3: TGCAGCGTTTCAAATAGGGCTAGCGGGTTCACAGATACGCAGTATTTT.

This clonotype was detected only once. Relative to the germline gene, one junction end is altered; a read error may explain this. The chain uses TRBV29-1 and TRBJ2-2; 7 nucleotides line up with TRBD1. The germline CDR1 and CDR2 sequences are SQVTM and ANQGSEA. The CDR3 runs to 14 residues. The CDR3 DNA reads TGCAGCGTACTGACAGGGCCGAACACCGGGGTGCTGTTTTTT. Translating gives CSVLTGPNTGVLFF.

This clonotype appeared a few times. The genes are TRBV12-3 or TRBV12-4 and TRBJ2-1, with 12 bases fitting TRBD2. The CDR3 has 16 residues. V lost 6 bases to trimming and J lost 10 bases; unmatched junction nucleotides: 13. Written as DNA, the CDR3 is TGTGCCAGCAGACCCCGATCTAGCGGGAGGGCCGTAGAGCAGTTCTTC. It is translated as CASRPRSSGRAVEQFF.

A word on this clonotype: A much larger clone lies a single base off, so this may be a read error. The conserved final phenylalanine or tryptophan is absent from the CDR3, which likely points to a read error. This chain joins TRBV4-2 and TRBJ2-5; 8 bases align to TRBD2. V was pared by 3 bases and J by 0 bases, with 9 bases of the junction left unmatched. The CDR3 length is 17 residues. CDR1 is LGHNA, CDR2 YNFKEQ, per germline. CDR3 nucleotides: TGTGCCAGCAGCCACGATAGCGGGGCGGTTCACCAAGAGACCCAGTACTAC. Protein product: CASSHDSGAVHQETQYY.

This clonotype was observed many times. V gene TRBV9 combines with J gene TRBJ2-5, with 8 positions matching TRBD1. The CDR3 runs 14 residues. Per germline, CDR1 SGDLS and CDR2 YYNGEE. V was pared by 5 bases and J by 1 base, with 4 bases of the junction left unmatched. The CDR3, as DNA: TGTGCCAGCAGTCACAGGGGGTCCCAAGAGACCCAGTACTTC. Translated, it gives CASSHRGSQETQYF.

The CDR3 protein is CASSERTGRKETQYF. DNA for the CDR3: TGTGCCAGCAGCGAACGGACAGGGCGAAAGGAGACCCAGTACTTC. The gene calls are TRBV3-1 and TRBJ2-5; TRBD1 aligns across 8 bases. Unmatched junction bases numbered 10, after V lost 5 bases and J lost 5 bases. The germline gives CDR1 LGHDT, CDR2 YNNKEL (reference sequence). The CDR3 loop spans 15 amino acids.